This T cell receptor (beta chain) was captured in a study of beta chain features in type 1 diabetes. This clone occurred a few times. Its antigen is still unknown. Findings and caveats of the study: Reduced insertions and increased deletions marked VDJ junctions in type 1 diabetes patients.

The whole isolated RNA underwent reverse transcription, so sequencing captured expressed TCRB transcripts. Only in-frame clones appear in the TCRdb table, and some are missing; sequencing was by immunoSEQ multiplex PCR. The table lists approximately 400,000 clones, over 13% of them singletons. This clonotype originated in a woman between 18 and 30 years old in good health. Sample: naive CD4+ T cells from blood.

DNA for the CDR3: TGCGCCAGCGAAGCAGACAGGGGTGAGCAGTACTTC. Its protein is CASEADRGEQYF. The chain is built from TRBV5-1 and TRBJ2-7; TRBD1 agrees at 8 bases. Losses at the gene ends were 7 bases for V and 7 bases for J; bases not matched to a gene: 7. CDR3 length equals 12 residues. Germline loops: CDR1 SGHRS, CDR2 YFSETQ. The whole variable domain, filled in from reference TRBV5-1 and TRBJ2-7, reads KAGVTQTPRYLIKTRGQQVTLSCSPISGHRSVSWYQQTPGQGLQFLFEYFSETQRNKGNFPGRFSGRQFSNSRSEMNVSTLELGDSALYLCASEADRGEQYFGPGTRLTVT.